The clone carrying this T cell receptor (beta chain) was seen ten or more times. No antigen is known for it. Then a second PCR, running roughly 7 to 11 cycles, was carried out with a sample-barcoded 5' primer and a J-beta primer mix. Each cDNA molecule carried a tag from a template-switch adaptor that contained 12 random nucleotides. Each CDR3 protein is one row after TCRdb ran MiXCR on the 5' RACE reads. Of about 1.1 million distinct CDR3 sequences listed, around two fifths are singletons. The data derive from a study of blood T cells in healthy people across ages. Study as a whole: Through template switching, about one barcoded beta molecule was captured per two T cells, as measured in model experiments.

Study results and limitations: Roughly linearly, TCR beta diversity per million T cells fell as age increased. It was the long-lived donors that had more naive CD4+ cells and higher diversity than aged donors.

Germline CDR1 SQVTM, CDR2 ANQGSEA. The V and J ends lost 3 bases and 0 bases respectively, with 11 bases between them. The CDR3 consists of 14 residues. The gene calls are TRBV29-1 and TRBJ1-2; D might be TRBD1 (6 bases). This clonotype was obtained from a man between 18 and 35 years old in good health. Sequencing used blood. CDR3 amino acids: CSVDRGGTNYGYTF. CDR3 in DNA: TGCAGCGTTGATAGAGGGGGTACTAACTATGGCTACACCTTC. The entire variable domain, with the rest obtained from reference TRBV29-1 and TRBJ1-2, is as follows: SAVISQKPSRDICQRGTSLTIQCQVDSQVTMMFWYRQQPGQSLTLIATANQGSEATYESGFVIDKFPISRPNLTFSTLTVSNMSPEDSSIYLCSVDRGGTNYGYTFGSGTRLTVV.